The present entry profiles one T cell receptor beta chain with its context. Its antigen remains unidentified. The CDR3 covers 13 residues. The V segment lost 6 bases and the J segment 0 bases; nucleotides outside the gene matches: 1. Per germline, CDR1 SGHDN and CDR2 FVKESK. As for the donors, each was a healthy bone marrow donor. This sample is part of a study of cytomegalovirus exposure and HLA in healthy donors. A multiplex PCR was run with 60 Vbeta primers and 13 Jbeta primers. Repertoires were generated with immunoSEQ multiplex PCR, while TCRdb's copy carries only in-frame clones and drops some. The sample is made up of 150,000 to 200,000 clones, and the top ten hold approximately 6.4% of it. Study conclusions and caveats: The records held CMV serostatus as the only immune exposure information.

V gene TRBV14 combines with J gene TRBJ1-1, with 7 nucleotides matching TRBD1. Sequencing was performed on PBMCs. The TCR comes from a man aged 30 to 39 in good health and CMV-seronegative. The CDR3 region has the DNA TGTGCCAGCAGGAGGGGGCTGAACACTGAAGCTTTCTTT. Protein sequence: CASRRGLNTEAFF.